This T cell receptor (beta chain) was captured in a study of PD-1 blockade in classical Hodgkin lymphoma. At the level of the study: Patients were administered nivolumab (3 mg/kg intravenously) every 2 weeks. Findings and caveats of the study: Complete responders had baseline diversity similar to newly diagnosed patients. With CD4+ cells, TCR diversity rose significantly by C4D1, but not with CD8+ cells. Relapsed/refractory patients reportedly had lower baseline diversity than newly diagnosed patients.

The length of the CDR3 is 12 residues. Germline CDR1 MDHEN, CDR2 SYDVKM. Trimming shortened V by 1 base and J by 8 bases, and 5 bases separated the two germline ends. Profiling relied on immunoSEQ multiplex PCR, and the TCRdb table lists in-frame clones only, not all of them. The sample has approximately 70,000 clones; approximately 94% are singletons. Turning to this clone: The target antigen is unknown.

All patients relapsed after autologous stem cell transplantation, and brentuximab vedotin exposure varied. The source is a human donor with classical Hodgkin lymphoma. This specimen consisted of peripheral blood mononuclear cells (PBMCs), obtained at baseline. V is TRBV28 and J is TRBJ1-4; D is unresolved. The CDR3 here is CASSLFKEKLFF. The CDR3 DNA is TGTGCCAGCAGTTTATTCAAGGAAAAACTGTTTTTT.